A selection of T cell receptor beta chains follows, all from one sample in a study of blood T cell repertoires in COVID-19. The assay was immunoSEQ multiplex PCR, and TCRdb's table has in-frame clones only and misses some. The sample includes 320,000 or so clones, approximately 88% of them seen just once. Sequenced: PBMCs or T cells enriched from blood (not recorded which). The receptors were gathered from a man between 25 and 39 years old who had recovered from COVID-19. CDR3s include the opening cysteine and the closing phenylalanine or tryptophan. A D gene is named only where the DNA matches it firmly. Where a row states a size, it is once, few, many or the class of an expanded clone; other rows omit it.

clone_size j_call v_call d_call cdr3_length cdr3_aa cdr3_nt
NA TRBJ2-3 TRBV7-3 TRBD1 13 CASSDRGPNTQYF TGTGCCAGCAGCGACAGGGGGCCCAATACGCAGTATTTT
NA TRBJ2-7 TRBV19 TRBD1 14 CASSTSGGSYEQYF TGTGCCAGTAGTACTTCAGGGGGCTCCTACGAGCAGTACTTC
NA TRBJ1-5 TRBV7-2 TRBD1 15 CASRRGTGSNQPQHF TGTGCCAGCAGACGAGGGACAGGTAGCAATCAGCCCCAGCATTTT
NA TRBJ2-5 TRBV18 NA 15 CASSPQGHTQETQYF TGTGCCAGCTCACCACAGGGACACACACAAGAGACCCAGTACTTC
NA TRBJ1-2 TRBV27 TRBD1 16 CASSRVGQGAGYGYTF TGTGCCAGCAGTCGGGTGGGACAGGGGGCTGGCTATGGCTACACCTTC
once TRBJ2-3 TRBV9 TRBD1 16 CASSTGQGRSTDTQYF TGTGCCAGCAGTACCGGACAGGGCCGGAGCACAGATACGCAGTATTTT
few TRBJ1-5 TRBV5-4 NA 14 CASSGLTGGQPQHF TGTGCCAGCAGCGGACTGACGGGGGGCCAGCCCCAGCATTTT
few TRBJ1-1 TRBV15 NA 17 CATSRTARGKGDTEAFF TGTGCCACCAGCAGAACGGCCCGAGGGAAGGGGGACACTGAAGCTTTCTTT
NA TRBJ2-2 TRBV6-6 TRBD1 13 CASTDRVTGELFF TGTGCCAGCACCGACAGGGTCACCGGGGAGCTGTTTTTT
NA TRBJ1-6 TRBV3-1/TRBV3-2 NA 17 CASSPQGADSYNSPLHF TGTGCCAGCAGCCCCCAAGGGGCTGACTCCTATAATTCACCCCTCCACTTT
NA TRBJ2-1 TRBV5-1 TRBD1 15 CASSRIQGKDNEQFF TGCGCCAGCAGCCGTATACAGGGGAAGGACAATGAGCAGTTCTTC
NA TRBJ2-7 TRBV15 NA 16 CATSSGFPGGTYEQYF TGTGCCACCAGCAGTGGATTCCCTGGGGGGACCTACGAGCAGTACTTC
NA TRBJ1-2 TRBV19 TRBD1 15 CASRVTSGTVAGYTF TGTGCCAGTAGAGTTACTTCGGGGACAGTTGCTGGCTACACCTTC
few TRBJ1-5 TRBV19 TRBD1 16 CASTPGTGLGNQPQHF TGTGCCAGTACCCCCGGGACAGGGTTGGGCAATCAGCCCCAGCATTTT
NA TRBJ1-6 TRBV30 TRBD1 15 CAWRRQGVNNSPLHF TGTGCCTGGAGGAGACAGGGGGTTAATAATTCACCCCTCCACTTT
NA TRBJ2-7 TRBV28 TRBD1 15 CASSFQGQGARVQYF TGTGCCAGCAGTTTTCAAGGACAGGGGGCAAGGGTGCAGTACTTC
NA TRBJ2-7 TRBV18 TRBD2 17 CASSASILAGEPYEQYF TGTGCCAGCTCAGCCTCTATCCTAGCGGGGGAGCCCTACGAGCAGTACTTC
NA TRBJ1-3 TRBV4-2 NA 15 CASSQTGDSGNTIYF TGTGCCAGCAGCCAGACAGGCGACTCTGGAAACACCATATATTTT
NA TRBJ2-5 TRBV7-9 NA 12 CASSLDGRTQYF TGTGCCAGCAGCCTGGACGGGAGGACCCAGTACTTC
NA TRBJ1-4 TRBV5-4 TRBD1 16 CASSLTRGLGNEKLFF TGTGCCAGCAGCTTAACCAGGGGGCTCGGTAATGAAAAACTGTTTTTT
NA TRBJ2-3 TRBV24-1 NA 16 CATSDPGRGEADTQYF TGTGCCACCAGTGATCCCGGCAGGGGGGAGGCAGATACGCAGTATTTT
NA TRBJ1-2 TRBV15 TRBD1 16 CATSRDRTGGNYGYTF TGTGCCACCAGCAGAGATCGAACAGGGGGTAACTATGGCTACACCTTC
NA TRBJ2-2 TRBV15 TRBD1 18 CATSRDMIEQGAGGELFF TGTGCCACCAGCAGAGATATGATTGAACAGGGGGCCGGCGGGGAGCTGTTTTTT
NA TRBJ2-7 TRBV7-3 NA 14 CASSLTGGSYEQYF TGTGCCAGCAGCTTAACAGGGGGTAGCTACGAGCAGTACTTC
NA TRBJ2-3 TRBV5-4 NA 16 CASSLGTGYVPDTQYF TGTGCCAGCAGCTTGGGAACAGGGTACGTCCCAGATACGCAGTATTTT
NA TRBJ2-3 TRBV12-2 NA 14 CASPHSGAGDTQYF TGTGCAAGTCCCCATAGCGGGGCTGGAGATACGCAGTATTTT
NA TRBJ2-7 TRBV6-5 NA 14 CASSKTRGAYEQYF TGTGCCAGCAGCAAAACACGCGGGGCCTACGAGCAGTACTTC
NA TRBJ2-5 TRBV18 TRBD1 15 CASSPRQGAGETQYF TGTGCCAGCTCACCACGACAGGGGGCGGGAGAGACCCAGTACTTC
NA TRBJ1-6 TRBV5-8 NA 17 CASSEGREGSYNSPLHF TGTGCCAGCAGCGAGGGCCGCGAGGGTTCCTATAATTCACCCCTCCACTTT
NA TRBJ2-5 TRBV7-9 TRBD2 16 CASSLGTSGGQETQYF TGTGCCAGCAGCCTCGGGACTAGCGGGGGCCAAGAGACCCAGTACTTC
once TRBJ1-4 TRBV7-8 NA 16 CASSMGLSGWDEKLFF TGTGCCAGCAGCATGGGGCTGTCGGGTTGGGATGAAAAACTGTTTTTT
NA TRBJ2-2 TRBV30 NA 16 CAGSAPRGVRTGELFF TGTGCAGGGAGCGCCCCCAGGGGGGTTCGCACCGGGGAGCTGTTTTTT
NA TRBJ1-6 TRBV5-6 TRBD1 15 CASSLGQGRNSPLHF TGTGCCAGCAGCTTGGGACAGGGGCGTAATTCACCCCTCCACTTT
NA TRBJ2-2 TRBV5-1 NA 15 CASSLDGSGGGELFF TGCGCCAGCAGCTTGGATGGCTCCGGGGGCGGGGAGCTGTTTTTT
NA TRBJ1-2 TRBV30 NA 14 CASKAGHAGYGYTF TGTGCCTCAAAGGCGGGTCACGCTGGCTATGGCTACACCTTC
NA TRBJ2-5 TRBV11-3 NA 15 CASSPGWRPEETQYF TGTGCCAGCAGCCCGGGTTGGAGGCCTGAAGAGACCCAGTACTTC
NA TRBJ1-2 TRBV30 TRBD1 14 CAWSITGVDYGYTF TGTGCCTGGAGTATTACAGGGGTTGACTATGGCTACACCTTC
NA TRBJ1-5 TRBV5-4 TRBD1 15 CASSPGQGAGQPQHF TGTGCCAGCAGCCCGGGACAGGGGGCGGGTCAGCCCCAGCATTTT
NA TRBJ1-1 TRBV5-6 NA 13 CASSLEPNTEAFF TGTGCCAGCAGCTTGGAGCCGAACACTGAAGCTTTCTTT
NA TRBJ2-1 TRBV24-1 TRBD1 16 CATSEVWGQGTNEQFF TGTGCCACCAGTGAGGTCTGGGGACAGGGTACCAATGAGCAGTTCTTC
NA TRBJ1-5 TRBV5-1 NA 15 CASSVLTGPNQPQHF TGCGCCAGCAGCGTGCTGACAGGCCCTAATCAGCCCCAGCATTTT
few TRBJ2-7 TRBV18 NA 15 CASSSVRRGLDEQYF TGTGCCAGCTCATCGGTCCGGAGGGGTCTTGACGAGCAGTACTTC
NA TRBJ2-5 TRBV27 TRBD1 19 CASSSPGFRPGTGGLTQYF TGTGCCAGCAGTTCCCCCGGGTTCCGACCCGGGACAGGGGGGTTGACCCAGTACTTC
NA TRBJ1-5 TRBV10-3 NA 13 CAISETRYQPQHF TGTGCCATCAGTGAGACTAGGTATCAGCCCCAGCATTTT
NA TRBJ2-4 TRBV5-1 TRBD1 16 CASSLGYRDSQNIQYF TGCGCCAGCAGCTTGGGGTATAGGGACAGCCAAAACATTCAGTACTTC
once TRBJ2-5 TRBV14 NA 14 CASSHRQIQETQYF TGTGCCAGCAGCCACCGACAGATCCAAGAGACCCAGTACTTC
NA TRBJ2-7 TRBV3-1/TRBV3-2 NA 12 CASSQVRGEQYF TGTGCCAGCAGCCAAGTGCGGGGCGAGCAGTACTTC
NA TRBJ1-1 TRBV19 TRBD1 15 CASSATQGIGAEAFF TGTGCCAGTAGTGCCACACAGGGGATCGGGGCTGAAGCTTTCTTT